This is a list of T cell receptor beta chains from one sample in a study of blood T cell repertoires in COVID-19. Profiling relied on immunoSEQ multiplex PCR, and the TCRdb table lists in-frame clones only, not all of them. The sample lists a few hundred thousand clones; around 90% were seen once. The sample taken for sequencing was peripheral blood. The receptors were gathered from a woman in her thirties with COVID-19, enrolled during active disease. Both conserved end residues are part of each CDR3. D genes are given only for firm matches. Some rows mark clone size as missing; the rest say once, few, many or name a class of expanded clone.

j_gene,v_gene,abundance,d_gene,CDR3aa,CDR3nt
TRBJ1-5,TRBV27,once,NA,CASSLGQNNQPQHF,TGTGCCAGCAGTTTAGGGCAGAATAATCAGCCCCAGCATTTT
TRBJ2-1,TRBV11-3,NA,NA,CASSPLMSGLQFF,TGTGCCAGCAGCCCCTTAATGTCAGGCCTGCAGTTCTTC
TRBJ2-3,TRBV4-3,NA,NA,CASSQDPRASAMTDTQYF,TGCGCCAGCAGCCAAGATCCGCGGGCCTCAGCGATGACAGATACGCAGTATTTT
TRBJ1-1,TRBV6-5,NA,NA,CATTRRAEAFF,TGTGCCACCACCAGACGGGCTGAAGCTTTCTTT
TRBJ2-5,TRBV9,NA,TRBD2,CASSVGGSGAQETQYF,TGTGCCAGCAGCGTAGGGGGTAGCGGGGCTCAAGAGACCCAGTACTTC
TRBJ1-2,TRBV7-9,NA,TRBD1,CASSSATGNYGYTF,TGTGCCAGCAGCTCGGCGACAGGGAACTATGGCTACACCTTC
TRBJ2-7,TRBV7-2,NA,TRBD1,CASSLEAQGAGEQYF,TGTGCCAGCAGCTTAGAAGCACAGGGGGCAGGCGAGCAGTACTTC
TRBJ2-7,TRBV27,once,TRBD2,CASSSPGRIYEQYF,TGTGCCAGCAGTTCACCCGGGAGGATCTACGAGCAGTACTTC
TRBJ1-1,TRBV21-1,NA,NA,CASSKGAGGRDTEAFF,TGTGCCAGCAGCAAAGGAGCGGGGGGACGGGACACTGAAGCTTTCTTT
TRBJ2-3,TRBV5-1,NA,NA,CASSLEAGDEDTQYF,TGCGCCAGCAGCTTGGAGGCAGGGGATGAAGATACGCAGTATTTT
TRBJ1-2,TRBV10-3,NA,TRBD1,CAISEGQGSVGYTF,TGTGCCATCAGTGAGGGACAGGGCTCGGTCGGCTACACCTTC
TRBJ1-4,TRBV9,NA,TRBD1,CASSPDRGGEKLFF,TGTGCCAGCAGCCCAGACAGGGGAGGTGAAAAACTGTTTTTT
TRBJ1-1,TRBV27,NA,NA,CASSLFMNTEAFF,TGTGCCAGCAGTTTATTCATGAACACTGAAGCTTTCTTT
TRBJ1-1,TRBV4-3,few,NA,CASSQGLSTREAFF,TGCGCCAGCAGCCAAGGGTTAAGTACTCGTGAAGCTTTCTTT
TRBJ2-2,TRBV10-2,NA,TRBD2,CASSESGASGSGGELFF,TGCGCCAGCAGTGAGTCTGGTGCTAGCGGGAGTGGCGGGGAGCTGTTTTTT
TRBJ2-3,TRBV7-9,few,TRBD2,CASSLGASGTDTQYF,TGTGCCAGCAGCCTGGGGGCTAGCGGGACAGATACGCAGTATTTT
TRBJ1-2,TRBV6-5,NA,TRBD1,CASSYSQLTGAYGYTF,TGTGCCAGCAGTTACTCCCAATTGACAGGGGCCTATGGCTACACCTTC
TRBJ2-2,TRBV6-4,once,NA,CASSLDRTAGELFF,TGTGCCAGCAGCCTCGACAGGACCGCCGGGGAGCTGTTTTTT
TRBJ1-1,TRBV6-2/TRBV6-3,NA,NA,CASSYRQHNTEAFF,TGTGCCAGCAGTTACCGACAGCACAACACTGAAGCTTTCTTT
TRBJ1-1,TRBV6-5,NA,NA,CASSRLPGRGAFF,TGTGCCAGCAGTAGGTTGCCTGGGCGGGGAGCTTTCTTT
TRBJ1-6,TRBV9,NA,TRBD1,CASSDRGTGYSPLHF,TGTGCCAGCAGCGACCGGGGGACAGGGTATTCACCCCTCCACTTT
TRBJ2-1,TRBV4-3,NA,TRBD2,CASSQEPTSGRASWNEQFF,TGCGCCAGCAGCCAAGAACCGACTAGCGGGAGGGCCAGTTGGAATGAGCAGTTCTTC
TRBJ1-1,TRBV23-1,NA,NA,CASSQAAGRGSAEAFF,TGCGCCAGCAGTCAGGCAGCGGGGAGGGGTAGCGCTGAAGCTTTCTTT
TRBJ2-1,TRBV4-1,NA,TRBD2,CASSQGLAGGNEQFF,TGCGCCAGCAGCCAGGGACTAGCGGGAGGTAATGAGCAGTTCTTC
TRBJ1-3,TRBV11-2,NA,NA,CASSPWGASGNTIYF,TGTGCCAGCAGCCCCTGGGGAGCCTCTGGAAACACCATATATTTT
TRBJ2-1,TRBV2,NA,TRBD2,CASRADSGSNEQFF,TGTGCCAGCAGGGCAGATAGCGGGTCCAATGAGCAGTTCTTC
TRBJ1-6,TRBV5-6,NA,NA,CASSFSPLYNSPLHF,TGTGCCAGCAGCTTCTCTCCCCTGTATAATTCACCCCTCCACTTT
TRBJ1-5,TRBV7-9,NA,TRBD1,CASSRTGGASQPQHF,TGTGCCAGCAGCCGAACAGGGGGCGCAAGTCAGCCCCAGCATTTT
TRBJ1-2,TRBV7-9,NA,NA,CASSLGQGINYGYTF,TGTGCCAGCAGCTTAGGGCAGGGGATTAACTATGGCTACACCTTC
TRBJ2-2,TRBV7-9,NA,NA,CASSLAYNTGELFF,TGTGCCAGCAGCTTAGCCTATAACACCGGGGAGCTGTTTTTT
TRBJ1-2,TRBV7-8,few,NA,CASSLAVRSRHVTHYGYTF,TGTGCCAGCAGCTTAGCCGTTCGCAGTCGACACGTAACCCATTATGGCTACACCTTC
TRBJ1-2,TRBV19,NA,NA,CASSPRGTVRYTF,TGTGCCAGTAGTCCCCGGGGTACTGTGCGCTACACCTTC
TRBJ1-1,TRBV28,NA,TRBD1,CASSLQGTGGIAFF,TGTGCCAGCAGTTTACAAGGGACAGGGGGAATAGCTTTCTTT
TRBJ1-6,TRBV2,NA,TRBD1,CASSRDRGFSPLHF,TGTGCCAGCAGCCGGGACAGGGGTTTTTCACCCCTCCACTTT
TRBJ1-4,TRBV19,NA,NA,CASSTTWGGEKLFF,TGTGCCAGTAGTACCACCTGGGGGGGAGAAAAACTGTTTTTT
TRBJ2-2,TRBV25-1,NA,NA,CASSFYAGELFF,TGTGCCAGCAGTTTCTATGCCGGGGAGCTGTTTTTT
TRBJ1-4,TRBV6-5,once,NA,CASSYYVNEKLFF,TGTGCCAGCAGTTATTATGTCAATGAAAAACTGTTTTTT
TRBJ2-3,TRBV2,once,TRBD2,CASSVTKLAGGPQYF,TGTGCCAGCAGTGTGACCAAACTAGCGGGAGGTCCGCAGTATTTT
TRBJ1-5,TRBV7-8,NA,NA,CASSLVGGGRDQPQHF,TGTGCCAGCAGCTTAGTGGGCGGGGGACGTGATCAGCCCCAGCATTTT
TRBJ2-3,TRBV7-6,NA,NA,CASSSEQGGVRDTQYF,TGTGCCAGCAGCTCGGAACAGGGAGGGGTTAGAGATACGCAGTATTTT
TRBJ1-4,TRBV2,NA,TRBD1,CASRGQVNEKLFF,TGTGCCAGCAGGGGACAGGTTAATGAAAAACTGTTTTTT
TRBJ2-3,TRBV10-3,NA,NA,CAISGHRENEWTDTQYF,TGTGCCATCAGTGGACACCGAGAGAACGAATGGACAGATACGCAGTATTTT
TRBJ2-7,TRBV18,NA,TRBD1,CASSPARTGATYEQYF,TGTGCCAGCTCACCCGCACGGACAGGGGCTACCTACGAGCAGTACTTC
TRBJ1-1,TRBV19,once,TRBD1,CASRPGGDRVNTEAFF,TGTGCCAGTAGACCTGGGGGGGACAGGGTGAACACTGAAGCTTTCTTT
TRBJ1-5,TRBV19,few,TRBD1,CAASPGQGAQPQHF,TGTGCCGCAAGCCCGGGACAGGGGGCCCAGCCCCAGCATTTT
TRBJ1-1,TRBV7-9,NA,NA,CASREWEGLNTEAFF,TGTGCCAGCAGAGAATGGGAGGGGCTGAACACTGAAGCTTTCTTT
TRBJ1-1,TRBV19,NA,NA,CASSIGVRGAFF,TGTGCCAGTAGTATAGGAGTAAGGGGAGCTTTCTTT
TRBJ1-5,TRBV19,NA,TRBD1,CASSILGQGIGSQPQHF,TGTGCCAGTAGTATATTGGGACAGGGAATTGGGAGTCAGCCCCAGCATTTT
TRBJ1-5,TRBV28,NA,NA,CASSFFKDRDSSNQPQHF,TGTGCCAGCAGTTTTTTCAAGGACCGAGACAGCAGCAATCAGCCCCAGCATTTT
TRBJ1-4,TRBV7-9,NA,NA,CASSFTGRDEKLFF,TGTGCCAGCAGCTTCACCGGCAGGGATGAAAAACTGTTTTTT
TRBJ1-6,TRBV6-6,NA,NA,CASSREGVSVSQYNSPLHF,TGTGCCAGCAGTCGCGAAGGGGTATCCGTTTCCCAATATAATTCACCCCTCCACTTT
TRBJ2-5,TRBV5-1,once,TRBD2,CASSRGLAGTIQETQYF,TGCGCCAGCAGCCGGGGACTAGCGGGGACAATCCAAGAGACCCAGTACTTC
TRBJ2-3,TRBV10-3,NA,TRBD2,CAISPGLAGGSTDTQYF,TGTGCCATCAGTCCGGGACTAGCGGGAGGGAGCACAGATACGCAGTATTTT
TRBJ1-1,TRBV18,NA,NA,CASSPYISTVNTEAFF,TGTGCCAGCTCCCCCTACATATCGACAGTGAACACTGAAGCTTTCTTT
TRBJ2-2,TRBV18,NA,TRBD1,CASSPRLATATGGNTGELFF,TGTGCCAGCTCACCACGGCTCGCGACGGCCACAGGGGGCAACACCGGGGAGCTGTTTTTT
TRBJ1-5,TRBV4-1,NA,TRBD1,CASSQDWNRGLYQPQHF,TGCGCCAGCAGCCAAGATTGGAACAGGGGATTGTATCAGCCCCAGCATTTT
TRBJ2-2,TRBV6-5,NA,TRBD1,CASSYHGQGSAGELFF,TGTGCCAGCAGTTACCACGGACAGGGGTCTGCCGGGGAGCTGTTTTTT